The rows below give T cell receptor beta chains drawn from one sample of a study of blood T cell repertoires in COVID-19. The method was immunoSEQ multiplex PCR; TCRdb's version includes in-frame clones alone and lacks a portion of them. There are 120,000 or so clones in the sample; approximately 82% occur only once, and 10% to 15% lies in the top ten. Material for sequencing was peripheral blood. These receptors originate from a man in his fifties or sixties with acute or convalescent COVID-19. CDR3s include the opening cysteine and the closing phenylalanine or tryptophan. Each record gives: D gene, V gene, clone size, J gene, CDR3 DNA, CDR3 protein. D genes are given only for firm matches. Some rows mark clone size as missing; the rest say once, few, many or name a class of expanded clone.

>TRBD2|TRBV10-3|-|TRBJ2-7
TGTGCCATCAGCCCCAGACTAGCGGGAGGCGGCGAGCAGTACTTC
CAISPRLAGGGEQYF
>-|TRBV7-3|-|TRBJ2-7
TGTGCCAGCAGCTTAAACCGGGAAGGGTACGAGCAGTACTTC
CASSLNREGYEQYF
>-|TRBV21-1|once|TRBJ2-5
TGTGCCAGCAGCACTGGGACTAGCGGGAATGGAGAGACCCAGTACTTC
CASSTGTSGNGETQYF
>TRBD2|TRBV18|-|TRBJ2-1
TGTGCCAGCTCACCACCACTAGCGGGAGGCAGCAATGAGCAGTTCTTC
CASSPPLAGGSNEQFF
>-|TRBV18|-|TRBJ2-7
TGTGCCAGCTCAGAGGGTGACGAGCAGTACTTC
CASSEGDEQYF
>TRBD1|TRBV27|-|TRBJ2-1
TGTGCCAGCAGTCGACACTGGGACAGGGGGCGTCTCAATGAGCAGTTCTTC
CASSRHWDRGRLNEQFF
>TRBD2|TRBV20-1|-|TRBJ2-2
TGCAGTGCTAGTCTCCAGCTAGCGGGAAACACCGGGGAGCTGTTTTTT
CSASLQLAGNTGELFF
>-|TRBV5-1|-|TRBJ2-3
TGCGCCAGCAGCTTGGTTGGACAGAGCACAGATACGCAGTATTTT
CASSLVGQSTDTQYF
>-|TRBV24-1|-|TRBJ1-5
TGTGCCACCAGTGATAACTCCGGACACCTCTATCAGCCCCAGCATTTT
CATSDNSGHLYQPQHF
>-|TRBV12-3/TRBV12-4|-|TRBJ2-1
TGTGCCAGCAGTTTTACGGACAATGAGCAGTTCTTC
CASSFTDNEQFF
>TRBD2|TRBV5-1|-|TRBJ2-2
TGCGCCAGCAGCCCGGGACTAGCGGGAGCAAACACCGGGGAGCTGTTTTTT
CASSPGLAGANTGELFF
>-|TRBV2|-|TRBJ2-5
TGTGCCAGCAGTGCTGGCAGGGGCTCCACCGGGGAGACCCAGTACTTC
CASSAGRGSTGETQYF
>TRBD2|TRBV28|once|TRBJ2-1
TGTGCCAGCAGTTTAGGGACTAGCGGGAACCTAGGGCAGTTCTTC
CASSLGTSGNLGQFF
>TRBD1|TRBV5-1|-|TRBJ1-2
TGCGCCAGCAGCTCGACAGGGGGAGGCTACACCTTC
CASSSTGGGYTF
>TRBD1|TRBV6-1|-|TRBJ1-4
TGTGCCAGCAGTGAAGGCCAGGGGGGAGAAAAACTGTTTTTT
CASSEGQGGEKLFF
>-|TRBV4-2|-|TRBJ2-1
TGTGCCAGCAGCCAAGCTCGGACTACTATCAGTGAGCAGTTCTTC
CASSQARTTISEQFF
>-|TRBV30|-|TRBJ2-7
TGTGCCTGGAGCGGAGGTTACGAGCAGTACTTC
CAWSGGYEQYF
>TRBD1|TRBV6-1|-|TRBJ1-3
TGTGCCAGCAGTGCTGCCCACAGGGGATCTGGAAACACCATATATTTT
CASSAAHRGSGNTIYF
>-|TRBV24-1|-|TRBJ1-1
TGTGCCACACAGGGTCGGGGAACTGAAGCTTTCTTT
CATQGRGTEAFF
>-|TRBV28|-|TRBJ1-6
TGTGCCAGCAAGGGAGGGGGTTCACCCCTCCACTTT
CASKGGGSPLHF
>-|TRBV28|-|TRBJ1-3
TGTGCCAGCGGGGGGTTAGGACACGACTTCTCTGGAAACACCATATATTTT
CASGGLGHDFSGNTIYF
>-|TRBV19|-|TRBJ2-5
TGTGCCAGTAGTGGGGGAGGGACCCAGTACTTC
CASSGGGTQYF
>-|TRBV2|-|TRBJ2-7
TGTGCCAGCAGTGTGGGCAGGGCCTACGAGCAGTACTTC
CASSVGRAYEQYF
>TRBD2|TRBV19|-|TRBJ2-7
TGTGCCAGTAGTGGGGGGGGATCCTCCTACGAGCAGTACTTC
CASSGGGSSYEQYF
>TRBD1|TRBV10-2|-|TRBJ1-4
TGCGCCAGCAGAGGGTCGGGGACAGGGGTAGAAAAACTGTTTTTT
CASRGSGTGVEKLFF
>TRBD2|TRBV7-9|-|TRBJ2-7
TGTGCCAGCAGCTTATTAAAAGCGGGAGTAATAAGTGGCGAGCAGTACTTC
CASSLLKAGVISGEQYF
>-|TRBV24-1|-|TRBJ2-1
TGTGCCACCACCGGTCCCGGGAAAAACAATGAGCAGTTCTTC
CATTGPGKNNEQFF
>TRBD2|TRBV19|-|TRBJ2-3
TGTGCCAGTAGTATAGTGGGGACTAGCGGAGATACGCAGTATTTT
CASSIVGTSGDTQYF
>-|TRBV12-3/TRBV12-4|-|TRBJ2-1
TGTGCCAGCAGTTTAAGCCCCGCCCCCGCGTTCTTC
CASSLSPAPAFF
>TRBD2|TRBV7-7|-|TRBJ2-1
TGTGCCAGCAGCCATAGCGGGAGCGCAGACAATGAGCAGTTCTTC
CASSHSGSADNEQFF
>TRBD1|TRBV7-8|-|TRBJ2-5
TGTGCAACGAGGGACAGGGAAGAGCACCAAGAGACCCAGTACTTC
CATRDREEHQETQYF